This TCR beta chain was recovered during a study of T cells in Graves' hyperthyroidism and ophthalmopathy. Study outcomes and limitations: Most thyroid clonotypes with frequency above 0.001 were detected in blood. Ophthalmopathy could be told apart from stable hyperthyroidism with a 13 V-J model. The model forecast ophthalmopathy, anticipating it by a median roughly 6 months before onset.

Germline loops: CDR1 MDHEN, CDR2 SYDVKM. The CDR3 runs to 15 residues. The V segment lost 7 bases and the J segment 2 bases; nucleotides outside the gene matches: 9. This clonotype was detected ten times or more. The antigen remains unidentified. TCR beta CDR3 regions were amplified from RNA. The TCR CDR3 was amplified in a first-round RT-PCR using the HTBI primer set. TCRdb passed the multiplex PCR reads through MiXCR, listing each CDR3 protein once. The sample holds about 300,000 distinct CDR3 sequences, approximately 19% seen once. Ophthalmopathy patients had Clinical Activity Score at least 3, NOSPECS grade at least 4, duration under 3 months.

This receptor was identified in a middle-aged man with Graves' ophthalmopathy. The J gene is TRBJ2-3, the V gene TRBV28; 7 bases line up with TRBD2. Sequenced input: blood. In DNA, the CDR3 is TGTGCCAGCAAATTAGCGGGTCCAGCCACAGATACGCAGTATTTT. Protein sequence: CASKLAGPATDTQYF.